The 27 T cell receptor beta chains reported below all come from one sample, sequenced in a study of blood T cell repertoires in COVID-19. This table comes from immunoSEQ multiplex PCR, and its TCRdb copy is limited to in-frame clones, with some not included. The repertoire holds around 99,000 clones, 84% seen once, with 4.2% in the top ten. Sequenced material: peripheral blood. Receptors originate from a human donor in a cohort sampled during active COVID-19.

The rearrangement joins TRBV27 to TRBJ2-1; D might be TRBD2 (5 bases). Germline lookup yields CDR1 MNHEY and CDR2 SMNVEV (reference sequence). Trimming removed 4 bases at V and 5 bases at J, with 15 bases between. The CDR3 is 15 residues long. The CDR3 sequence is CASSSTGSPNNEQFF. The CDR3 nucleotides are TGTGCCAGCAGTTCCACGGGGTCGCCAAACAATGAGCAGTTCTTC.

The chain is built from TRBV19 and TRBJ2-1; D gene unclear. Germline V gene sequence: CDR1 LNHDA, CDR2 SQIVND (reference sequence). Trimming cost V 2 bases and J 7 bases, with 12 bases left between them. This CDR3 has 14 amino acids. DNA of the CDR3: TGTGCCAGTAGTATAATGTCTATTTATAATGAGCAGTTCTTC. Its translation: CASSIMSIYNEQFF.

The V gene is TRBV7-9, the J gene TRBJ1-1, with 7 bases aligning to TRBD1. The CDR3 runs to 13 residues. V lost 4 bases and J lost 1; bases outside the gene matches: 0. From germline, CDR1 is SEHNR and CDR2 FQNEAQ (reference sequence). CDR3: CASSWTGNTEAFF. In DNA form, the CDR3 reads TGTGCCAGCAGCTGGACAGGGAACACTGAAGCTTTCTTT.

The chain is built from TRBV6-2 or TRBV6-3 and TRBJ1-1, with D uncertain. The CDR3 has 13 amino acids. CDR1 and CDR2 (germline): MNHEY, SVGEGT. V lost 0 bases to trimming and J lost 10 bases, with 12 bases between them. This CDR3 is CASSYSNGYVAFF. The CDR3 nucleotides are TGTGCCAGCAGTTACTCGAACGGGTATGTAGCTTTCTTT.

This chain connects TRBV7-2 to TRBJ2-7; 11 nucleotides line up with TRBD2. The CDR3 sequence is 16 residues long. Germline V gene lookup returns CDR1 SGHTA and CDR2 FQGNSA. The V and J ends lost 5 bases and 4 bases, in that order; junction bases with no gene match: 10. Written as DNA, the CDR3 is TGTGCCAGCAGCGGCCCGACTAGCGGGATCGGATACGAGCAGTACTTC. Its protein is CASSGPTSGIGYEQYF.

The chain couples TRBV24-1 to TRBJ2-7, with D tentatively TRBD1 (6 bases). V lost 4 bases to trimming and J lost 0 bases, with 6 bases between them. The CDR3 is 13 residues long. Germline loops: CDR1 KGHDR, CDR2 SFDVKD. CDR3 amino acids: CATSDRGSYEQYF. As DNA, the CDR3 is TGTGCCACCAGTGACAGGGGCTCCTACGAGCAGTACTTC.

This chain joins TRBV5-5 and TRBJ2-5, with 8 positions matching TRBD1. V lost 6 bases, J lost 5 bases, and 9 bases stayed unmatched. From germline, CDR1 is SGHKS and CDR2 YYEKEE (reference sequence). This CDR3 is 14 amino acids long. CDR3 protein: CASKPTGEWETQYF. The CDR3 bases are TGTGCCAGCAAACCGACAGGGGAGTGGGAGACCCAGTACTTC.

The chain employs TRBV7-5 and TRBJ2-7; the DNA was not compared with TRBD2, the D call given in the table. TRBV7-5 is a listed pseudogene. This CDR3 has 19 amino acids. The CDR3: CARSLGLSAGGPKNTEQYF. The CDR3 DNA reads as TGTGCCAGAAGCTTAGGTCTGAGCGCGGGAGGCCCTAAGAATACCGAGCAGTACTTC.

This chain links TRBV10-3 with TRBJ1-2; perhaps TRBD1 as D (5 bases). V dropped 0 bases and J dropped 4 bases, with 15 bases sitting between them. CDR3 length: 16 residues. From germline, CDR1 is ENHRY and CDR2 SYGVKD. Here the CDR3 DNA reads TGTGCCATCAGTGAGTCAGGGGAAGGGTCTAGCTATGGCTACACCTTC. Translating it yields CAISESGEGSSYGYTF.

The chain is built from TRBV18 and TRBJ2-2; D gene ambiguous. CDR1 is KGHSH, CDR2 LQKENI, per germline. Trimming cost V 6 bases and J 0 bases, with 14 bases left between them. The CDR3 loop spans 16 amino acids. The CDR3 DNA is TGTGCCAGCTCCTCGGTGGAGATCGCGAACACCGGGGAGCTGTTTTTT. This gives the protein CASSSVEIANTGELFF.

The V gene is TRBV4-1, the J gene TRBJ2-2, with TRBD2 matching over 10 bases. The CDR3 extends over 17 amino acids. Germline-derived CDR1 and CDR2 are MGHRA and YSYEKL. The trim removed 3 bases at V and 4 bases at J, leaving 8 bases unmatched. The CDR3 loop reads CASSQAPGLATTGELFF. The DNA of the CDR3 is TGCGCCAGCAGCCAGGCGCCGGGACTAGCGACCACCGGGGAGCTGTTTTTT.

The chain combines TRBV5-1 with TRBJ2-2; 12 bases line up with TRBD2. The CDR3 has 17 amino acids. Germline V gene lookup returns CDR1 SGHRS and CDR2 YFSETQ. J lost 8 bases, V lost 6 bases, and 14 bases had no gene match. The CDR3 DNA follows: TGCGCCAGCATCCCCCGCCCGACTAGCGGGAGCGGGGGGGAGCTGTTTTTT. Its translation: CASIPRPTSGSGGELFF.

The chain joins TRBV4-1 to TRBJ2-3, with unresolved D. Trimming stripped 4 bases from V and 0 bases from J, with 5 bases between. Germline V lookup: CDR1 MGHRA, CDR2 YSYEKL. The CDR3 extends over 13 amino acids. Here the CDR3 DNA reads TGCGCCAGCAGCCCCCCGAGCACAGATACGCAGTATTTT. Protein sequence: CASSPPSTDTQYF.

V and J are TRBV12-3 or TRBV12-4 and TRBJ1-2; weak D call: TRBD1 (5 bases). Trimming pared 4 bases from V and 5 bases from J, leaving 11 bases between. This CDR3 has 13 amino acids. The CDR3 DNA is TGTGCCAGCAGTTCTCCGGGGGGTTATGGCTACACCTTC. This gives the protein CASSSPGGYGYTF.

The chain links TRBV6-5 to TRBJ2-1, with TRBD1 matching 7 bases. Trimming at V came to 6 bases and at J to 8 bases, leaving 10 bases not matched to a gene. CDR3 length: 14 residues. In germline, CDR1 is MNHEY, CDR2 SVGAGI. The CDR3 DNA sequence: TGTGCCAGCAGCCAGGGACAGAGGGTCTATGAGCAGTTCTTC. As protein: CASSQGQRVYEQFF.

The chain links TRBV4-1 to TRBJ1-4; D is ambiguous. The germline CDR1 and CDR2 sequences are MGHRA and YSYEKL. The CDR3 covers 16 residues. The ends were cut back, 0 bases at V and 7 bases at J, with 15 bases in the middle. CDR3 residues: CASSQDLLQPSEKLFF. The CDR3 DNA reads as TGCGCCAGCAGCCAAGATCTGCTACAGCCTTCTGAAAAACTGTTTTTT.

This chain joins TRBV29-1 and TRBJ2-1; 11 nucleotides align to TRBD2. This CDR3 comprises 15 residues. The J segment lost 7 bases and the V segment lost 5 bases, leaving 10 bases of the junction unmatched. The V gene's germline CDR1 is SQVTM and CDR2 ANQGSEA. This CDR3 is CSVSIAGGPGNEQFF. The CDR3 DNA reads TGCAGCGTTTCCATAGCGGGAGGGCCAGGGAATGAGCAGTTCTTC.

The genes are TRBV3-1 (or the pseudogene TRBV3-2) and TRBJ2-5; D call uncertain. This CDR3 is built from 14 residues. From germline, CDR1 is LGHDT and CDR2 YNNKEL (reference sequence). The V end was cut by 3 bases, the J end by 4 bases, with 12 bases between. The CDR3 DNA is TGTGCCAGCAGCCAGGCAGGCCGCCGAGAGACCCAGTACTTC. Translated, it gives CASSQAGRRETQYF.

The V gene is TRBV28, the J gene TRBJ2-1, with 8 bases aligning to TRBD2. This CDR3 spans 19 amino acids. Germline V lookup: CDR1 MDHEN, CDR2 SYDVKM. V lost 8 bases and J lost 0; bases outside the gene matches: 18. CDR3 protein: CASRPSTSGWTRSYNEQFF. CDR3 DNA sequence: TGTGCCAGCCGACCTTCTACTAGCGGATGGACCCGCTCCTACAATGAGCAGTTCTTC.

The chain combines TRBV5-1 with TRBJ2-5; maybe TRBD1 (5 bases). Germline lookup yields CDR1 SGHRS and CDR2 YFSETQ. V was clipped by 2 bases and J by 1 base, with 9 bases between them. The length of the CDR3 is 14 residues. CDR3 sequence: CASSFDSAQETQYF. For the CDR3, the DNA is TGCGCCAGCAGCTTCGACAGTGCCCAAGAGACCCAGTACTTC.

This sequence joins TRBV18 and TRBJ2-4; 10 positions agree with TRBD1. The CDR3 totals 16 residues. With 0 bases clipped from V and 6 bases from J, the junction kept 5 bases outside the gene matches. Germline V gene data show CDR1 as KGHSH and CDR2 as LQKENI. The CDR3 region is CASSPPTGGVGNIQYF. The CDR3 DNA reads TGTGCCAGCTCACCACCGACAGGGGGCGTTGGAAACATTCAGTACTTC.

This sequence joins TRBV29-1 and TRBJ1-4; 9 bases fit TRBD1. Trimming cost V 6 bases and J 4 bases; bases outside gene matches: 3. CDR1 and CDR2 from the germline V gene are SQVTM and ANQGSEA. This CDR3 spans 13 amino acids. Written as DNA, the CDR3 is TGCAGCGTCGGACAGGGGCGTAATGAAAAACTGTTTTTT. As protein: CSVGQGRNEKLFF.

V is TRBV27 and J is TRBJ2-2, with D possibly TRBD2 on 6 matching bases. Germline CDR1 reads MNHEY; CDR2 reads SMNVEV (reference sequence). The CDR3 is 17 residues long. V dropped 4 bases and J dropped 4 bases, with 19 bases sitting between them. CDR3 nucleotides: TGTGCCAGCAGTTCCGGACGGGGGTTGGTTGGCACCGGGGAGCTGTTTTTT. It is translated as CASSSGRGLVGTGELFF.

This chain uses TRBV5-6 with TRBJ2-7, with a weak D call TRBD1 (5 bases). This CDR3 region has 16 residues. CDR1 is SGHDT, CDR2 YYEEEE, per germline. The V end lost 4 bases, the J end lost 0 bases, and 17 bases lay between the germline ends. The CDR3 loop is CASSPGYGDSSYEQYF. DNA for the CDR3: TGTGCCAGCAGCCCCGGGTACGGTGACAGCTCCTACGAGCAGTACTTC.

This clone has a handful of counts. The chain couples TRBV3-1 (or the pseudogene TRBV3-2) to TRBJ1-6; perhaps TRBD1 as D (6 bases). CDR1 is LGHDT and CDR2 is YNNKEL in the germline V gene (reference sequence). This CDR3 comprises 15 residues. V lost 4 bases and J 5 bases, leaving 12 bases between the germline ends. The CDR3 DNA reads as TGTGCCAGCAGCCTCCTGAGGACAGATAATTCACCCCTCCACTTT. Protein sequence: CASSLLRTDNSPLHF.

The rearrangement joins TRBV7-3 to TRBJ1-2, with D perhaps TRBD1 (5 bases). Trimming removed 1 base at V and 5 bases at J, with 14 bases between. The CDR3 loop spans 15 amino acids. The germline V gene encodes CDR1 SGHTA and CDR2 FQGTGA. CDR3: CASSLSGGNWYGYTF. The DNA of the CDR3 is TGTGCCAGCAGCTTAAGTGGGGGGAACTGGTATGGCTACACCTTC.

The chain joins TRBV5-1 to TRBJ2-7, with 7 bases fitting TRBD2. Germline V lookup: CDR1 SGHRS, CDR2 YFSETQ. This CDR3 has 15 residues. Trimming took 1 base from V and 2 from J; bases not matched to a gene: 6. The CDR3 here is CASSLLAGATYEQYF. CDR3 bases: TGCGCCAGCAGCTTGCTGGCGGGAGCCACCTACGAGCAGTACTTC.